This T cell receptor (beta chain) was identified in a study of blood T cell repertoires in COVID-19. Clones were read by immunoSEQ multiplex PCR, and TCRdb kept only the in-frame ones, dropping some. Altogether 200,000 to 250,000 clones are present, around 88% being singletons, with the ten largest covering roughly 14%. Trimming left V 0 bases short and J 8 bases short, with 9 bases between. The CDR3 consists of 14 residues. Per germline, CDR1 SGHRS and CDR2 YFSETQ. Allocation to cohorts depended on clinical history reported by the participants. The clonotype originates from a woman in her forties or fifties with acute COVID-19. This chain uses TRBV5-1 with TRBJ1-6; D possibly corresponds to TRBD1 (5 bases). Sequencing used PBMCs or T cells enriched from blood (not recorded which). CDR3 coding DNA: TGCGCCAGCAGCTTGGGACAGTCCCATTCACCCCTCCACTTT. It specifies CASSLGQSHSPLHF.